This TCR beta chain was found in a study of spatial heterogeneity in lung cancer. Study summary: Among detected sequences, beta-chain ones consistently exceeded alpha-chain ones in number.

TCRdb re-called the 5' RACE reads through MiXCR, storing one row per CDR3 protein. The data hold some 87,000 distinct CDR3 sequences, with around 9% observed a single time. Study results and limitations: There were more appearances of ubiquitous expanded tumor TCRs in blood at resection than at follow-up.

Germline values: CDR1 DFQATT, CDR2 SNEGSKA (reference sequence). The V and J ends lost 6 bases and 1 base respectively, with 19 bases between them. The CDR3 is 16 amino acids. The sample's time point: sample taken at primary tumor resection. The study sequenced unsorted whole RNA from tumor, nontumor lung or frozen PBMC. The donors, about 78 patients with untreated early-stage non-small cell lung cancer, provided the samples. With regard to this clonotype: The target antigen is unknown.

The source material was PBMCs, sampled at surgery. V and J are TRBV20-1 and TRBJ1-5, with D possibly TRBD1 on 6 matching bases. This receptor was identified in a male donor with early-stage non-small cell lung cancer. The DNA of the CDR3 is TGCAGTGCCCGGGACACCCAAAGGAGGAGCAATCAGCCCCAGCATTTT. It translates to CSARDTQRRSNQPQHF.